The T cell receptor beta chain described here comes from a study of blood T cell repertoires in COVID-19. The overall study: Donors in the United States, Italy and Spain gave samples during acute or convalescent COVID-19.

Germline V gene lookup returns CDR1 SGHTS and CDR2 YDEGEE. The CDR3 covers 17 residues. The V gene lost 2 bases and the J gene lost 2 bases, with 17 bases spanning the gap. Measured with immunoSEQ multiplex PCR; TCRdb has only the in-frame clones, and not every one. The repertoire consists of 150,000 to 200,000 clones, with 70% to 90% occurring once and the leading ten covering 2.5% to 3.5%. This chain joins TRBV5-8 and TRBJ1-5; no firm D call. Sequenced sample: peripheral blood. The sequence was obtained from a man aged 40-50 years with active or convalescent COVID-19. CDR3 DNA: TGTGCCAGCAGCTTTCCATTGGTCGGCCAGGGCAATCAGCCCCAGCATTTT. It encodes CASSFPLVGQGNQPQHF.